The 27 T cell receptor beta chains presented below share a single source sample, sequenced in a study of a mutant IDH1 vaccine in newly diagnosed glioma. Regarding time point: week 23, last vaccination. Every vaccine dose comprised 300 ug of mutant IDH1 20-mer peptide plus topical imiquimod. Profiled with immunoSEQ multiplex PCR; TCRdb holds only in-frame clones, not every one. The table shows tens of thousands of clones, with approximately 89% occurring only once. These TCRs are of unknown antigen specificity. This sample comprised PBMCs, obtained from a glioma patient whose treatment included an IDH1 peptide vaccine. These receptors were collected from a middle-aged man with glioma.

The chain carries TRBV29-1 and TRBJ2-1, with 8 positions matching TRBD2. CDR1 and CDR2 from the germline V gene are SQVTM and ANQGSEA. The CDR3 sequence is 14 residues long. The junction had 12 bases not matched to a gene; V was cut back by 5 bases and J by 9 bases. This CDR3 is CSVSVVTGRAEQFF. The CDR3, as DNA: TGCAGCGTTTCCGTCGTGACCGGGAGGGCTGAGCAGTTCTTC.

The V and J genes are TRBV19 and TRBJ1-1; no firm D call. Germline loops: CDR1 LNHDA, CDR2 SQIVND (reference sequence). Between the trimmed V and J ends, which lost 7 bases and 6 bases, there was a span of 24 bases. This CDR3 comprises 16 residues. In DNA, the CDR3 is TGTGCCAGTACCCCTGCGGGTTCTGGTAATTTCGCTGAAGCTTTCTTT. Amino acids: CASTPAGSGNFAEAFF.

J is TRBJ1-3 and V is TRBV6-6; D unresolved. Germline V gives CDR1 MNHNY, CDR2 SVGAGI (reference sequence). The CDR3 consists of 13 residues. V lost 11 bases and J lost 0, with 11 bases in between. The CDR3 is CASTRDSGNTIYF. CDR3 DNA: TGTGCCTCAACTAGGGACTCTGGAAACACCATATATTTT.

The chain joins TRBV5-1 to TRBJ1-4; D is uncertain. The CDR3 is made up of 14 amino acids. Trimming took off 2 bases at V and 0 bases at J, with 5 bases between the two ends. Germline assignment: CDR1 SGHRS and CDR2 YFSETQ. This CDR3 reads CASSFTATNEKLFF. In DNA form, the CDR3 reads TGCGCCAGCAGCTTTACAGCAACTAATGAAAAACTGTTTTTT.

This sequence joins TRBV4-2 and TRBJ1-5; D remains ambiguous. CDR1 is LGHNA and CDR2 is YNFKEQ in the germline V gene. This CDR3 is 15 amino acids long. V lost 0 bases and J lost 5, with 11 bases in between. CDR3 region: CASSQEVAVYQPQHF. CDR3 DNA: TGTGCCAGCAGCCAAGAGGTGGCAGTTTATCAGCCCCAGCATTTT.

The chain joins TRBV30 to TRBJ1-1; unclear D gene. Germline loops: CDR1 GTSNPN, CDR2 SVGIG (reference sequence). The length of the CDR3 is 11 residues. The V end lost 2 bases, the J end lost 1 base, and 2 bases lay between the germline ends. The CDR3 loop is CAWSRNTEAFF. CDR3 nucleotides: TGTGCCTGGAGTCGGAACACTGAAGCTTTCTTT.

Written as DNA, the CDR3 is TGCGCCAGCAGTGGGGCGGACAGGGGGCAATCTGGCTACACCTTC. Its protein is CASSGADRGQSGYTF. This chain connects TRBV10-2 to TRBJ1-2, with 11 bases matching TRBD1. Trimming at V came to 4 bases and at J to 7 bases, leaving 8 bases not matched to a gene. The CDR3 is 15 residues long. Germline loops: CDR1 WSHSY, CDR2 SAAADI.

V gene TRBV27 combines with J gene TRBJ2-7, with D tentatively TRBD1 (5 bases). This CDR3 contains 13 residues. V gave up 4 bases and J gave up 5 bases, with 12 bases separating them. Germline V gene lookup returns CDR1 MNHEY and CDR2 SMNVEV (reference sequence). CDR3 amino acids: CASSSPGFHEQYF. The CDR3 region has the DNA TGTGCCAGCAGTTCTCCAGGGTTCCACGAGCAGTACTTC.

The CDR3 bases are TGTGCCAGCAGTCCCCGGGGGGGCACAGATACGCAGTATTTT. As protein: CASSPRGGTDTQYF. The J gene is TRBJ2-3, the V gene TRBV5-4, with 7 bases aligning to TRBD2. V was clipped by 5 bases and J by 1 base; unmatched bases: 4. CDR1 and CDR2 from the germline V gene are SGHNT and YYREEE (reference sequence). The CDR3 contains 14 residues.

The V gene is TRBV2, the J gene TRBJ2-7; 8 nucleotides line up with TRBD1. Trimming at V came to 3 bases and at J to 2 bases, leaving 3 bases not matched to a gene. CDR3 length equals 14 residues. Germline assignment: CDR1 SNHLY and CDR2 FYNNEI. The CDR3 DNA sequence: TGTGCCAGCAGTGATCAGGGGGCGACCTACGAGCAGTACTTC. It translates to CASSDQGATYEQYF.

The V and J genes are TRBV7-9 and TRBJ1-2, with no clear D. The V gene's germline CDR1 is SEHNR and CDR2 FQNEAQ (reference sequence). The CDR3 is 14 amino acids. Trimming took 2 bases from V and 3 from J, leaving 10 bases between them. CDR3 residues: CASSLNWQDYGYTF. The CDR3 bases are TGTGCCAGCAGCTTAAATTGGCAGGACTATGGCTACACCTTC.

This clone was recorded a few times. The rearrangement uses TRBV6-1 and TRBJ2-6, with D uncertain. Looked up from germline, CDR1 is MNHNS and CDR2 is SASEGT. The CDR3 spans 14 residues. V was shortened by 10 bases and J by 1 base, with 11 bases between the two germline ends. CDR3 amino acids: CATLGTSGANVLTF. CDR3 DNA: TGTGCCACCCTCGGAACATCTGGGGCCAACGTCCTGACTTTC.

The chain couples TRBV18 to TRBJ2-7, with D perhaps matching TRBD1 (6 bases). Per the germline V gene, CDR1 is KGHSH and CDR2 is LQKENI. The CDR3 has 13 amino acids. Trimming shortened V by 3 bases and J by 3 bases, and 9 bases separated the two germline ends. For the CDR3, the DNA is TGTGCCAGCTCACCGCGGACAGACTACGAGCAGTACTTC. Protein: CASSPRTDYEQYF. Filled out from reference TRBV18 and TRBJ2-7, the complete variable domain reads NAGVMQNPRHLVRRRGQEARLRCSPMKGHSHVYWYRQLPEEGLKFMVYLQKENIIDESGMPKERFSAEFPKEGPSILRIQQVVRGDSAAYFCASSPRTDYEQYFGPGTRLTVT.

The chain couples TRBV7-9 to TRBJ1-2, with D unresolved. CDR1 is SEHNR, CDR2 FQNEAQ, per germline (reference sequence). Trimming shortened V by 11 bases and J by 4 bases, and 8 bases separated the two germline ends. This CDR3 is 10 amino acids long. The CDR3 spells CAVDIYGYTF. The CDR3 DNA sequence: TGTGCCGTCGACATCTATGGCTACACCTTC.

The rearrangement joins TRBV5-4 to TRBJ2-2, with TRBD2 matching 11 bases. In germline, CDR1 is SGHNT, CDR2 YYREEE (reference sequence). Trimming took 2 bases from V and 4 from J; bases not matched to a gene: 7. This CDR3 spans 17 amino acids. The CDR3 protein is CASSFGLGTSGTGELFF. The CDR3 DNA reads as TGTGCCAGCAGCTTTGGCTTAGGGACTAGCGGCACCGGGGAGCTGTTTTTT. The whole variable domain, filled in from reference TRBV5-4 and TRBJ2-2, reads ETGVTQSPTHLIKTRGQQVTLRCSSQSGHNTVSWYQQALGQGPQFIFQYYREEENGRGNFPPRFSGLQFPNYSSELNVNALELDDSALYLCASSFGLGTSGTGELFFGEGSRLTVL.

The chain employs TRBV2 and TRBJ2-3; D is ambiguous. The V gene lost 2 bases and the J gene lost 6 bases, with 3 bases spanning the gap. Germline values: CDR1 SNHLY, CDR2 FYNNEI. The CDR3 length is 11 residues. The CDR3 DNA reads as TGTGCCAGCAGTGAACGGGATACGCAGTATTTT. It is translated as CASSERDTQYF.

This chain uses TRBV9 with TRBJ2-7; 7 bases align to TRBD1. CDR1 is SGDLS, CDR2 YYNGEE, per germline. CDR3 length: 14 amino acids. Trimming took 2 bases from V and 2 from J; bases not matched to a gene: 4. The CDR3 region is CASSVGTDTYEQYF. As DNA, the CDR3 is TGTGCCAGCAGCGTCGGGACAGATACCTACGAGCAGTACTTC.

This sequence joins TRBV5-1 and TRBJ1-2; unclear D gene. Germline V gene data show CDR1 as SGHRS and CDR2 as YFSETQ. The CDR3 is 14 amino acids. The V gene lost 4 bases and the J gene lost 3 bases, with 13 bases spanning the gap. CDR3 DNA sequence: TGCGCCAGCAGCCCGGGGTCTTCGCACTATGGCTACACCTTC. It codes for CASSPGSSHYGYTF.

CDR3 amino acids: CASSVRGNTEAFF. In DNA form, the CDR3 reads TGTGCCAGCAGCGTACGCGGGAACACTGAAGCTTTCTTT. This chain uses TRBV9 with TRBJ1-1; D is undetermined. Trimming shortened V by 1 base and J by 1 base, and 5 bases separated the two germline ends. The CDR3 spans 13 residues. The V gene's germline CDR1 is SGDLS and CDR2 YYNGEE.

This sequence joins TRBV5-1 and TRBJ2-3, with TRBD1 matching 7 bases. CDR1 and CDR2 (germline): SGHRS, YFSETQ. V dropped 0 bases and J dropped 0; count of bases not matched to a gene: 7. This CDR3 has 17 amino acids. Here the CDR3 reads CASSLEGAHSSTDTQYF. The CDR3 bases are TGCGCCAGCAGCTTGGAGGGGGCCCATTCTAGCACAGATACGCAGTATTTT.

The chain couples TRBV29-1 to TRBJ2-7; the D gene is possibly TRBD2 (6 bases). Germline V lookup: CDR1 SQVTM, CDR2 ANQGSEA. The CDR3 length is 13 residues. The V end was cut by 4 bases, the J end by 1 base, with 11 bases between. CDR3 in amino acids: CSVGGVASYEQYF. The CDR3 bases are TGCAGCGTTGGGGGGGTCGCGTCCTACGAGCAGTACTTC.

The chain carries TRBV9 and TRBJ2-7; D remains ambiguous. V was shortened by 1 base and J by 5 bases, with 16 bases between the two germline ends. Per germline, CDR1 SGDLS and CDR2 YYNGEE. This CDR3 region has 15 residues. The CDR3 spells CASSVRPDPRDEQYF. CDR3 nucleotides: TGTGCCAGCAGCGTAAGGCCAGACCCCCGGGACGAGCAGTACTTC. Full variable domain (rest looked up from reference TRBV9 and TRBJ2-7): DSGVTQTPKHLITATGQRVTLRCSPRSGDLSVYWYQQSLDQGLQFLIQYYNGEERAKGNILERFSAQQFPDLHSELNLSSLELGDSALYFCASSVRPDPRDEQYFGPGTRLTVT.

The chain has TRBV15 and TRBJ2-7; TRBD2 might be the D (5 bases). With 0 bases removed from V and 3 bases from J, the gap between germline ends came to 9 bases. The CDR3 loop spans 14 amino acids. The germline V gene encodes CDR1 LNHNV and CDR2 YYDKDF (reference sequence). CDR3 residues: CATSREGEGYEQYF. In DNA form, the CDR3 reads TGTGCCACCAGCAGAGAGGGCGAGGGCTACGAGCAGTACTTC.

V gene TRBV15 combines with J gene TRBJ1-2; D possibly corresponds to TRBD1 (5 bases). CDR1 is LNHNV and CDR2 is YYDKDF in the germline V gene (reference sequence). V lost 1 base to trimming and J lost 6 bases, with 12 bases between them. The CDR3 totals 14 residues. The CDR3 DNA reads TGTGCCACCAGCAGAGTAGGGGCAGGCGATGGCTACACCTTC. This codes for CATSRVGAGDGYTF.

This rearrangement joins TRBV10-3 to TRBJ1-2; 7 bases are shared with TRBD1. V lost 4 bases to trimming and J lost 2 bases; unmatched junction nucleotides: 7. CDR1 ENHRY and CDR2 SYGVKD come from the germline V gene. The CDR3 is 15 amino acids. The CDR3 coding sequence is TGTGCCATCAGTGGTAGAGGACAGGTCAACTATGGCTACACCTTC. Its protein is CAISGRGQVNYGYTF.

This rearrangement joins TRBV6-6 to TRBJ2-7; 10 bases map to TRBD2. The trim removed 5 bases at V and 2 bases at J, leaving 6 bases unmatched. Germline assignment: CDR1 MNHNY and CDR2 SVGAGI (reference sequence). This CDR3 is 15 amino acids long. The CDR3: CASSPTSGVTYEQYF. CDR3 sequence (DNA): TGTGCCAGCAGTCCAACTAGCGGGGTGACCTACGAGCAGTACTTC.

The chain joins TRBV28 to TRBJ1-1; no firm D call. Germline values: CDR1 MDHEN, CDR2 SYDVKM. V lost 5 bases and J lost 0, with 22 bases in between. This CDR3 contains 18 residues. The CDR3 reads CASSTPTWAERVNTEAFF. CDR3 sequence (DNA): TGTGCCAGCAGTACCCCTACGTGGGCGGAACGGGTGAACACTGAAGCTTTCTTT.